The text below deals with one T cell receptor (beta chain). Germline V gene lookup returns CDR1 SGHAT and CDR2 FQDESV (reference sequence). The CDR3 is made up of 15 amino acids. V dropped 6 bases and J dropped 8 bases, with 20 bases sitting between them. This sample was included in a study of T cell responses to AZD1222 COVID-19 vaccine. Assay used: immunoSEQ multiplex PCR; TCRdb lists only in-frame clones, some missing. This table has over 90,000 clones, roughly 88% appearing once. This clonotype originated in an adult in good health. The specimen comprised peripheral blood, sampled on day 0 of AZD1222 vaccination. The chain couples TRBV11-1 to TRBJ2-1; the D gene is possibly TRBD2 (6 bases). This CDR3 is CASSPWWGSGDEQFF. Written as DNA, the CDR3 is TGTGCCAGCAGTCCATGGTGGGGTAGCGGCGATGAGCAGTTCTTC.